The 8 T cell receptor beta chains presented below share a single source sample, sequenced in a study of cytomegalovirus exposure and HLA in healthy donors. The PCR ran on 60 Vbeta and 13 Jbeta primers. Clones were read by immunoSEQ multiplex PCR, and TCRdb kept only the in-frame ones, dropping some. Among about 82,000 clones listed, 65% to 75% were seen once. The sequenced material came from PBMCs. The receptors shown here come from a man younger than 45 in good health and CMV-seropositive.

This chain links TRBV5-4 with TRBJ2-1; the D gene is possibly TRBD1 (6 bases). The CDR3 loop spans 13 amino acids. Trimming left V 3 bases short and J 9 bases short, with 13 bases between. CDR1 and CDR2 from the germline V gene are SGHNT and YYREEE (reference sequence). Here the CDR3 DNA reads TGTGCCAGCAGCTGGGGGCTAGGGGGTGAGCAGTTCTTC. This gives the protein CASSWGLGGEQFF. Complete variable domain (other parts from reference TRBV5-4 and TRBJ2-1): ETGVTQSPTHLIKTRGQQVTLRCSSQSGHNTVSWYQQALGQGPQFIFQYYREEENGRGNFPPRFSGLQFPNYSSELNVNALELDDSALYLCASSWGLGGEQFFGPGTRLTVL.

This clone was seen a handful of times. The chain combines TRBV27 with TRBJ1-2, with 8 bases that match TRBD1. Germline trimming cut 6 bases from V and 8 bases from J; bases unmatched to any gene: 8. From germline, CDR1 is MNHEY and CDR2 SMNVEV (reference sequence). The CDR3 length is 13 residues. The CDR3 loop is CASSFDRGKGYTF. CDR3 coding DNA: TGTGCCAGCAGCTTCGACAGGGGAAAAGGCTACACCTTC.

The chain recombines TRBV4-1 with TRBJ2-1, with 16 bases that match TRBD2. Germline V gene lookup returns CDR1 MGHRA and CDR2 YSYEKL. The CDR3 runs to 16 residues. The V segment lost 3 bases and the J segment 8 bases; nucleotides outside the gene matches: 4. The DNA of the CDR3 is TGCGCCAGCAGCCACGGGACTAGCGGGAGGGCCGATGAGCAGTTCTTC. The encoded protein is CASSHGTSGRADEQFF.

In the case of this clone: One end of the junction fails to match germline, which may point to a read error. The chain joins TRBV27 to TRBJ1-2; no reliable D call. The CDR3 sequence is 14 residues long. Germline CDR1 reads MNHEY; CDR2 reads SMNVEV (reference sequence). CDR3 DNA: TGTGCCAGCAGCCCCAAGAGGGCTAACTATGGCTACCCCTTC. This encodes CASSPKRANYGYPF.

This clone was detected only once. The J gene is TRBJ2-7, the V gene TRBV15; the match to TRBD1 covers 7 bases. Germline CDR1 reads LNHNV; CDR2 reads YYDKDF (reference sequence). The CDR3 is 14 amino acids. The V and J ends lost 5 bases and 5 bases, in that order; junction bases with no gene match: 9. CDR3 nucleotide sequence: TGTGCCACCAGCGGTGACAGGGAGTCTAACGAGCAGTACTTC. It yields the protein CATSGDRESNEQYF.

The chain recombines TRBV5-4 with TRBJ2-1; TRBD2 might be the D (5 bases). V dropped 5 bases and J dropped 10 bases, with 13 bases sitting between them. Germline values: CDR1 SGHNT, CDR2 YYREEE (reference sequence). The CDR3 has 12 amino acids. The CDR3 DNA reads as TGTGCCAGCAGTGGGAGTAGCGTAGAGCAGTTCTTC. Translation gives CASSGSSVEQFF.

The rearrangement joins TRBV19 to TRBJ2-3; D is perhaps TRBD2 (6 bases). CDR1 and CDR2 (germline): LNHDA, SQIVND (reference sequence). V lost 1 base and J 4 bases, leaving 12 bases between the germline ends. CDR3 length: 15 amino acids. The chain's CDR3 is CASSIGTRGPDTQYF. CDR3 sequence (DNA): TGTGCCAGTAGTATAGGGACGCGGGGACCAGATACGCAGTATTTT.

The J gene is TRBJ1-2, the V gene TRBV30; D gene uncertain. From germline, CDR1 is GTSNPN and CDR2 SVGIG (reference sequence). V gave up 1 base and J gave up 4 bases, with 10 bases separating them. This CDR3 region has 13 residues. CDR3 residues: CAWSAGFSYGYTF. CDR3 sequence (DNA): TGTGCCTGGAGTGCTGGTTTTAGCTATGGCTACACCTTC.